This T cell receptor beta chain was captured in a study of yellow fever vaccine responses in identical twins. Whole-study findings and limits: Twins showed a vaccine T cell response that reportedly seemed partly convergent, partly personalized.

The CDR3 is 16 residues long. Germline V CDR1 and CDR2: MNHNS, SASEGT. Trimming removed 5 bases from V and 8 bases from J; junction bases left unmatched: 15. Only a few counts were recorded for this clonotype. What it binds is unknown. TCRdb itself ran the RT-PCR reads through MiXCR, one entry per CDR3 protein. The table lists some 590 distinct CDR3 sequences, 70% of them singletons. This clonotype originated in a female donor who received the yellow fever vaccine. This chain connects TRBV6-1 to TRBJ2-1; TRBD1 agrees at 7 bases. The material sequenced was T cells from blood (PBMCs), unsorted or a sorted subset (not recorded which), taken before or after yellow fever vaccination (not recorded which). CDR3 coding DNA: TGTGCCAGCAGTCTTGGACAGGCGAGGATAATGGATGAGCAGTTCTTC. Translating gives CASSLGQARIMDEQFF.